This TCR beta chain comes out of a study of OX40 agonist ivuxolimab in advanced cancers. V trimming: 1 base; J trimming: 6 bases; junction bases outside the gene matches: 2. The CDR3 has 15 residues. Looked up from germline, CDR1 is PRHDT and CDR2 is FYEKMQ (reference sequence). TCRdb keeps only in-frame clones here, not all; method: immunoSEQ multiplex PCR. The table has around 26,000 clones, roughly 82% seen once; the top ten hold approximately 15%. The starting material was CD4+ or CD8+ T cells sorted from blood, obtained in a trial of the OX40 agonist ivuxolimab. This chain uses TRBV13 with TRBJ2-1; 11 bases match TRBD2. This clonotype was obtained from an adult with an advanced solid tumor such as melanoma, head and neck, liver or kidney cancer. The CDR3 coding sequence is TGTGCCAGCAGCTTAGAACTAGCGGGGGTCAATGAGCAGTTCTTC. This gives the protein CASSLELAGVNEQFF.